A selection of T cell receptor beta chains follows, all from one sample in a study of graft-versus-host responses after intestinal transplantation. Generated by immunoSEQ multiplex PCR, the TCRdb table keeps only in-frame clones and is missing some. The sample includes some 83,000 clones, 90% to 95% seen only once; the top ten take 0.1%. No antigen has been identified for these receptors. The sequencing here drew on unstimulated CD4+ T cells sorted from spleen or lymph node cells, taken before intestinal transplant. The source is a human donor who received an intestinal transplant. The CDR3 runs from the conserved cysteine through the conserved F or W. The order of the fields is V gene, J gene, D gene, clone size, CDR3 DNA, CDR3 protein. D genes are given only for firm matches. Clone size is stated in some rows and not others, as once, few, many or a class when expanded.

V: TRBV7-2
J: TRBJ1-1
D: NA
size: NA
DNA: TGTGCCAGCAGCTTATCACGTGAAGTCCCCCGCGCTGAAGCTTTCTTT
CDR3: CASSLSREVPRAEAFF

V: TRBV7-8
J: TRBJ1-4
D: NA
size: NA
DNA: TGTGCCAGCAGCCATCGGGGGGGTGGTCGTGAAAAACTGTTTTTT
CDR3: CASSHRGGGREKLFF

V: TRBV5-1
J: TRBJ1-1
D: NA
size: once
DNA: TGCGCCAGCAGCTTGGAGGGGCCGAACACTGAAGCTTTCTTT
CDR3: CASSLEGPNTEAFF

V: TRBV30
J: TRBJ1-4
D: TRBD1
size: NA
DNA: TGTGCCTGGAGAGGACAGGGGGTGGGTGAAAAACTGTTTTTT
CDR3: CAWRGQGVGEKLFF

V: TRBV19
J: TRBJ2-7
D: TRBD1
size: NA
DNA: TGTGCCAGTAGTGTCCGAAAAGGGACAGGGGGAAATCACTACGAGCAGTACTTC
CDR3: CASSVRKGTGGNHYEQYF

V: TRBV2
J: TRBJ2-5
D: NA
size: NA
DNA: TGTGCCAGCAGTGATAGGCGGGGAGAGACCCAGTACTTC
CDR3: CASSDRRGETQYF

V: TRBV7-6
J: TRBJ2-3
D: NA
size: NA
DNA: TGTGCCAGCAGCTTGGGCAATACGCAGTATTTT
CDR3: CASSLGNTQYF

V: TRBV15
J: TRBJ1-5
D: NA
size: NA
DNA: TGTGCCACCAGCAGACAGGGGAGAGTCAATCAGCCCCAGCATTTT
CDR3: CATSRQGRVNQPQHF

V: TRBV10-2
J: TRBJ2-3
D: TRBD2
size: NA
DNA: TGCGCCAGCAGGACTAGCGGGGCAACAGATACGCAGTATTTT
CDR3: CASRTSGATDTQYF

V: TRBV9
J: TRBJ1-4
D: NA
size: NA
DNA: TGTGCCAGCAGCATCCGATCGGGGGGAGGGGAAAAACTGTTTTTT
CDR3: CASSIRSGGGEKLFF

V: TRBV9
J: TRBJ1-1
D: NA
size: NA
DNA: TGTGCCAGCAGCGAAGACATGGACACTGAAGCTTTCTTT
CDR3: CASSEDMDTEAFF

V: TRBV30
J: TRBJ1-3
D: NA
size: NA
DNA: TGTGCCTGGAGTGGGACAGTCAGCTCTGGAAACACCATATATTTT
CDR3: CAWSGTVSSGNTIYF

V: TRBV10-3
J: TRBJ1-1
D: NA
size: NA
DNA: TGTGCCATCAGTGAGAGGGTCGGGATGAACACTGAAGCTTTCTTT
CDR3: CAISERVGMNTEAFF

V: TRBV19
J: TRBJ1-2
D: TRBD1
size: NA
DNA: TGTGCCAGTAGGGCCCCGGGACAGGTTAACTATGGCTACACCTTC
CDR3: CASRAPGQVNYGYTF

V: TRBV7-9
J: TRBJ1-2
D: TRBD1
size: NA
DNA: TGTGCCAGCAGCTTAGCTTCCGGGACAGGGGACTATGGCTACACCTTC
CDR3: CASSLASGTGDYGYTF

V: TRBV4-1
J: TRBJ2-5
D: NA
size: NA
DNA: TGCGCCAGCAGCCAACTACCGTCAGAGACCCAGTACTTC
CDR3: CASSQLPSETQYF

V: TRBV5-1
J: TRBJ2-7
D: TRBD1
size: NA
DNA: TGCGCCAGCAGGTATAGGGGACAGGGGGTCGACGAGCAGTACTTC
CDR3: CASRYRGQGVDEQYF

V: TRBV10-1
J: TRBJ2-1
D: NA
size: NA
DNA: TGCGCCAGCAGTGCGGGTGGGGGCCTTGGCGATGAGCAGTTCTTC
CDR3: CASSAGGGLGDEQFF

V: TRBV18
J: TRBJ1-3
D: NA
size: NA
DNA: TGTGCCAGCTCACCCGGGCGCGGGGGCAATCGAAACACCATATATTTT
CDR3: CASSPGRGGNRNTIYF

V: TRBV7-9
J: TRBJ2-7
D: NA
size: NA
DNA: TGTGCCAGCAGCTCAGGCAGGCTCTACGAGCAGTACTTC
CDR3: CASSSGRLYEQYF

V: TRBV15
J: TRBJ2-1
D: NA
size: NA
DNA: TGTGCCACCAGCAGAGGGGAGGGGGGGCCGAACAATGAGCAGTTCTTC
CDR3: CATSRGEGGPNNEQFF

V: TRBV7-6
J: TRBJ2-2
D: TRBD1
size: NA
DNA: TGTGCCAGCAGCCTGCACAGGGGGGATATCGGGGAGCTGTTTTTT
CDR3: CASSLHRGDIGELFF

V: TRBV4-3
J: TRBJ2-7
D: NA
size: NA
DNA: TGCGCCAGCAGCCAAGAAGGGGGAAATCACGAGCAGTACTTC
CDR3: CASSQEGGNHEQYF

V: TRBV6-1
J: TRBJ2-5
D: NA
size: NA
DNA: TGTGCCAGCAGTGAATCTATGGGGCTAGGGGTTGAGACCCAGTACTTC
CDR3: CASSESMGLGVETQYF

V: TRBV10-2
J: TRBJ2-5
D: TRBD2
size: NA
DNA: TGCGCCAGCAGTGAGTCTCGGCTAGCGGGGGTGGAGACCCAGTACTTC
CDR3: CASSESRLAGVETQYF

V: TRBV5-1
J: TRBJ2-3
D: TRBD2
size: NA
DNA: TGCGCCAGCAGCTTGGCTACGCTAGCGGGGGGGCAAGATACGCAGTATTTT
CDR3: CASSLATLAGGQDTQYF

V: TRBV28
J: TRBJ1-2
D: NA
size: NA
DNA: NA
CDR3: CASTPSVAGPYGYTF

V: TRBV19
J: TRBJ1-1
D: TRBD1
size: NA
DNA: TGTGCCAGTTGCGGAAAAGGGACAGGCTCTCTTCCGAACACTGAAGCTTTCTTT
CDR3: CASCGKGTGSLPNTEAFF

V: TRBV19
J: TRBJ1-3
D: TRBD1
size: NA
DNA: TGTGCCAGTAGTAGGGACAGGTTTTTTCCTGGAAACACCATATATTTT
CDR3: CASSRDRFFPGNTIYF

V: TRBV15
J: TRBJ2-3
D: NA
size: NA
DNA: TGTGCCACCAGCAGAGATCCGAGGTCAGATACGCAGTATTTT
CDR3: CATSRDPRSDTQYF

V: TRBV13
J: TRBJ2-3
D: TRBD2
size: NA
DNA: TGTGCCAGCAGCTCGGCTAGCGGGGGGGGGACAGATACGCAGTATTTT
CDR3: CASSSASGGGTDTQYF

V: TRBV4-3
J: TRBJ1-2
D: NA
size: NA
DNA: TGCGCCAGCAGCCAAGAACGTAGGGTAGGGAGAAATGGCTACACCTTC
CDR3: CASSQERRVGRNGYTF

V: TRBV11-3
J: TRBJ1-6
D: NA
size: NA
DNA: TGTGCCAGCAGCTTGGGACAAGGATATGGTTCACCCCTCCACTTT
CDR3: CASSLGQGYGSPLHF

V: TRBV19
J: TRBJ2-7
D: NA
size: NA
DNA: TGTGCCCGCAACAGGACCGAGCAGTACTTC
CDR3: CARNRTEQYF

V: TRBV9
J: TRBJ1-5
D: NA
size: once
DNA: TGTGCCAGCAGCCGCGAAGGGCAGGGGAACAATCAGCCCCAGCATTTT
CDR3: CASSREGQGNNQPQHF

V: TRBV11-3
J: TRBJ2-7
D: TRBD2
size: NA
DNA: TGTGCCAGCAGCCTCGGGGGGACGCTATCCTACGAGCAGTACTTC
CDR3: CASSLGGTLSYEQYF

V: TRBV30
J: TRBJ1-4
D: TRBD1
size: NA
DNA: TGTGCCTGGAGACAGACAGGGTTGAATGAAAAACTGTTTTTT
CDR3: CAWRQTGLNEKLFF

V: TRBV13
J: TRBJ1-2
D: TRBD1
size: once
DNA: TGTGCCAGCAGCCCACTAGACCTAGGGGGCAACTATGGCTACACCTTC
CDR3: CASSPLDLGGNYGYTF

V: TRBV27
J: TRBJ2-1
D: TRBD2
size: NA
DNA: TGTGCCAGCAGTTTGGCTAGCGGAAGTTTGGGGGAGCAGTTCTTC
CDR3: CASSLASGSLGEQFF

V: TRBV29-1
J: TRBJ2-3
D: NA
size: NA
DNA: TGCAGCGAAGGACAAGATACGCAGTATTTT
CDR3: CSEGQDTQYF

V: TRBV5-6
J: TRBJ2-5
D: NA
size: NA
DNA: TGTGCCAGCAGCCAACAAGAGACCCAGTACTTC
CDR3: CASSQQETQYF

V: TRBV4-3
J: TRBJ1-1
D: TRBD1
size: NA
DNA: TGCGCCAGCAGCTTCGGACAGGGGGGGGACACTGAAGCTTTCTTT
CDR3: CASSFGQGGDTEAFF

V: TRBV27
J: TRBJ2-1
D: NA
size: NA
DNA: TGTGCCAGCAGTTTCTTGGGGAGCTACAATGAGCAGTTCTTC
CDR3: CASSFLGSYNEQFF

V: TRBV6-6
J: TRBJ2-7
D: TRBD1
size: once
DNA: TGTGCCAGCAGTACCACGCCGGGACAGGGGAGGAACGAGCAGTACTTC
CDR3: CASSTTPGQGRNEQYF

V: TRBV5-5
J: TRBJ2-5
D: NA
size: NA
DNA: TGTGCCAGCAGCTTGGTGGGGGGTTACGAGACCCAGTACTTC
CDR3: CASSLVGGYETQYF

V: TRBV30
J: TRBJ2-5
D: NA
size: NA
DNA: TGTGCCTGGAGTAGAGTACGAGAGACCCAGTACTTC
CDR3: CAWSRVRETQYF

V: TRBV18
J: TRBJ2-7
D: TRBD1
size: NA
DNA: TGTGCCAGCTCGCGGCAGGGGGCTATCTACGAGCAGTACTTC
CDR3: CASSRQGAIYEQYF

V: TRBV10-1
J: TRBJ1-1
D: TRBD1
size: NA
DNA: TGCGCCAGCAGTGGCAGGGGGTACACTGAAGCTTTCTTT
CDR3: CASSGRGYTEAFF

V: TRBV7-2
J: TRBJ1-4
D: NA
size: NA
DNA: TGTGCCAGCAGTGGCCAGGGTTTTGGTGGGGAAAAACTGTTTTTT
CDR3: CASSGQGFGGEKLFF

V: TRBV29-1
J: TRBJ1-3
D: NA
size: NA
DNA: TGCAGCGTTGAGAGCGGCTATGGTGGAAACACCATATATTTT
CDR3: CSVESGYGGNTIYF

V: TRBV19
J: TRBJ1-3
D: NA
size: NA
DNA: TGTGCCAGTAGCTCCGAGCCGGGACTATCCTGGAACACCATATATTTT
CDR3: CASSSEPGLSWNTIYF

V: TRBV2
J: TRBJ1-2
D: NA
size: NA
DNA: TGTGCCAGCAGTGTAGAGGGAGCGGGCTACACCTTC
CDR3: CASSVEGAGYTF

V: TRBV7-9
J: TRBJ2-2
D: NA
size: NA
DNA: TGTGCCAGCAGCTCTCGACAGTCGTTGTACGCCGGGGAGCTGTTTTTT
CDR3: CASSSRQSLYAGELFF

V: TRBV7-6
J: TRBJ1-3
D: NA
size: few
DNA: TGTGCCAGCAGCCTAACCCGACAGGTCTCCTCTGGAAACACCATATATTTT
CDR3: CASSLTRQVSSGNTIYF

V: TRBV2
J: TRBJ1-2
D: NA
size: NA
DNA: TGTGCCAGTGACGCGGATCAGGGGATAAAACGGGGCTACACCTTC
CDR3: CASDADQGIKRGYTF

V: TRBV6-1
J: TRBJ1-1
D: TRBD1
size: once
DNA: TGTGCCAGCAGTGACGAGGGGGCGAGCACTGAAGCTTTCTTT
CDR3: CASSDEGASTEAFF

V: TRBV7-6
J: TRBJ2-2
D: NA
size: NA
DNA: TGTGCCAGCAGCCCCCGCGGGACGTGGGCCGGGGAGCTGTTTTTT
CDR3: CASSPRGTWAGELFF

V: TRBV5-1
J: TRBJ2-7
D: TRBD2
size: NA
DNA: TGCGCCAGTCGCCAAGCGGGGAGGTCCTACGAGCAGTACTTC
CDR3: CASRQAGRSYEQYF

V: TRBV2
J: TRBJ2-6
D: TRBD2
size: NA
DNA: TGTGCCAGCAAAGGGAGGGCTGGGGCCAACGTCCTGACTTTC
CDR3: CASKGRAGANVLTF

V: TRBV30
J: TRBJ1-1
D: NA
size: NA
DNA: TGTGCCTGGAGTGGTTTAGCAGCTGAAGCTTTCTTT
CDR3: CAWSGLAAEAFF